This T cell receptor (beta chain) is drawn from a study of blood T cell repertoires in COVID-19. Study overall: There were acute and convalescent COVID-19 samples, and they came from the United States, Italy and Spain. PBMCs, B-cell-depleted T cells, or T cells were the source of the cDNA or gDNA that made up the material.

Measured with immunoSEQ multiplex PCR; TCRdb has only the in-frame clones, and not every one. The sample consists of about 95,000 clones, 75% to 95% of them appearing once. The CDR3 is made up of 15 amino acids. Germline V CDR1 and CDR2: SGHDT, YYEEEE. The ends were cut back, 0 bases at V and 5 bases at J, with 12 bases in the middle. The sequencing input was peripheral blood. The TCR was taken from a woman in her 50s in a cohort sampled during active COVID-19. The rearrangement joins TRBV5-6 to TRBJ1-5; D is uncertain. The DNA of the CDR3 is TGTGCCAGCAGCTTGGCCGGGGTTACGCATCAGCCCCAGCATTTT. Its protein product is CASSLAGVTHQPQHF.